The 20 T cell receptor beta chains listed next were all sequenced from one sample in a study of blood T cell repertoires in COVID-19 (dated by TCRdb to about 2020). The library came from the immunoSEQ multiplex PCR assay. TCRdb took over this immuneACCESS table, retaining in-frame rearrangements with V and J assigned. Such tables are incomplete; in checked studies, under half of the missing clones stem from an unresolved V gene, and the remainder is unexplained. In this sample the table shows about 200,000 clones, approximately 86% of which occur a single time. Of the sample, 3% to 4.5% is held by the ten largest clones. The sequencing input was PBMCs or T cells enriched from blood (not recorded which). These TCRs come from a woman in her 40s with acute COVID-19.

This clone showed up just once. The genes are TRBV19 and TRBJ1-2; TRBD1 agrees at 7 bases. Trimming removed 6 bases from V and 6 bases from J; junction bases left unmatched: 16. This CDR3 has 16 residues. Germline V gene data show CDR1 as LNHDA and CDR2 as SQIVND (reference sequence). CDR3 loop: CASRDPYSGTEHGYTF. Written as DNA, the CDR3 is TGTGCCAGTAGGGATCCTTATAGCGGGACAGAACATGGCTACACCTTC.

V is TRBV19 and J is TRBJ2-1; 11 bases map to TRBD2. Germline V gene data show CDR1 as LNHDA and CDR2 as SQIVND (reference sequence). V trimming: 5 bases; J trimming: 11 bases; junction bases outside the gene matches: 11. This CDR3 contains 15 residues. The CDR3 region has the DNA TGTGCCAGTAGTCAACTAGCGGGAGTAAGGTTTCAGCAGTTCTTC. This codes for CASSQLAGVRFQQFF.

The chain links TRBV18 to TRBJ2-7; 9 nucleotides line up with TRBD2. The CDR3 runs to 14 residues. CDR1 is KGHSH, CDR2 LQKENI, per germline. V lost 6 bases and J lost 2; bases outside the gene matches: 5. The DNA for the CDR3 is TGTGCCAGCTCGCCGACTAGCGGACCCTACGAGCAGTACTTC. Translating gives CASSPTSGPYEQYF.

The CDR3 sequence: CASSQTGTSSYNEQFF. The CDR3 DNA is TGTGCCAGCAGCCAGACAGGGACTAGCTCCTACAATGAGCAGTTCTTC. V and J are TRBV9 and TRBJ2-1; TRBD2 is a possible D gene (8 bases). CDR3 size: 16 residues. V lost 4 bases, J lost 0 bases, and 14 bases lay in between. The germline CDR1 and CDR2 sequences are SGDLS and YYNGEE.

The chain couples TRBV3-1 (or the pseudogene TRBV3-2) to TRBJ1-3; D is perhaps TRBD1 (5 bases). CDR1 is LGHDT and CDR2 is YNNKEL in the germline V gene (reference sequence). V gave up 0 bases and J gave up 4 bases, with 10 bases separating them. CDR3 length: 15 amino acids. The CDR3 DNA reads as TGTGCCAGCAGCCAAGACGGGGGGGTAGGAAACACCATATATTTT. It is translated as CASSQDGGVGNTIYF.

The chain links TRBV4-3 to TRBJ1-2; D call uncertain. V lost 0 bases and J lost 7, with 15 bases in between. The CDR3 consists of 15 residues. Germline CDR1 and CDR2: LGHNA and YSLEER. The DNA for the CDR3 is TGCGCCAGCAGCCAAGATCGATCAAGCCTAGGTGGCTACACCTTC. This encodes CASSQDRSSLGGYTF.

The gene calls are TRBV7-8 and TRBJ1-2; TRBD1 might be the D (6 bases). The germline gives CDR1 SGHVS, CDR2 FQNEAQ. This CDR3 spans 15 amino acids. With 5 bases removed from V and 8 bases from J, the gap between germline ends came to 21 bases. The CDR3 bases are TGTGCCAGCAGCCCCCCGGGACATCTAAGAGGCGGCTACACCTTC. Its protein is CASSPPGHLRGGYTF.

The chain combines TRBV5-1 with TRBJ2-3; 7 nucleotides match TRBD2. The CDR3 spans 17 residues. From germline, CDR1 is SGHRS and CDR2 YFSETQ. V shed 2 bases and J 0 bases; nucleotides not matched to a gene: 9. CDR3 DNA: TGCGCCAGCAGCTTCGGGCCTAGCGGACCTAGCACAGATACGCAGTATTTT. Translating it yields CASSFGPSGPSTDTQYF.

Comments on this clone: Other DNA sequences in this specimen translate into the identical CDR3. The chain recombines TRBV9 with TRBJ1-5, with D unclear. CDR3 length: 14 amino acids. V shed 3 bases and J shed 0 bases, with 7 bases lying between them. Germline V gene lookup returns CDR1 SGDLS and CDR2 YYNGEE. CDR3 coding DNA: TGTGCCAGCAGCGAAACAGATAGCAATCAGCCCCAGCATTTT. Residues: CASSETDSNQPQHF.

CDR3 in amino acids: CSVDEGLWQETQYF. As DNA, the CDR3 is TGCAGCGTTGACGAGGGCCTTTGGCAAGAGACCCAGTACTTC. V gene TRBV29-1 combines with J gene TRBJ2-5, with a weak D call TRBD2 (5 bases). The V and J ends lost 3 bases and 2 bases respectively, with 13 bases between them. The CDR3 is 14 residues long. The germline V gene has CDR1 SQVTM and CDR2 ANQGSEA. Drawing the rest from reference TRBV29-1 and TRBJ2-5, the complete variable domain is SAVISQKPSRDICQRGTSLTIQCQVDSQVTMMFWYRQQPGQSLTLIATANQGSEATYESGFVIDKFPISRPNLTFSTLTVSNMSPEDSSIYLCSVDEGLWQETQYFGPGTRLLVL.

The gene calls are TRBV27 and TRBJ1-1, with no clear D. Trimming left V 5 bases short and J 1 base short, with 11 bases between. This CDR3 comprises 14 residues. Germline V lookup: CDR1 MNHEY, CDR2 SMNVEV (reference sequence). The CDR3 loop reads CASSPPDSNTEAFF. As DNA, the CDR3 is TGTGCCAGCAGTCCCCCGGACTCGAACACTGAAGCTTTCTTT.

The genes are TRBV15 and TRBJ2-7, with D unclear. Germline V gene data show CDR1 as LNHNV and CDR2 as YYDKDF (reference sequence). The CDR3 covers 17 residues. V lost 0 bases to trimming and J lost 0 bases, with 15 bases between them. The CDR3 sequence: CATSRERDDFSSYEQYF. DNA for the CDR3: TGTGCCACCAGCAGAGAGCGCGATGATTTTAGCTCCTACGAGCAGTACTTC.

This clone occurred a few times. This chain uses TRBV7-2 with TRBJ1-1; a possible D gene is TRBD1 (6 bases). This CDR3 has 13 amino acids. Per the germline V gene, CDR1 is SGHTA and CDR2 is FQGNSA. Trimming removed 3 bases at V and 7 bases at J, with 12 bases between. The CDR3 region is CASSLGARSEAFF. For the CDR3, the DNA is TGTGCCAGCAGCTTGGGGGCGCGTAGTGAAGCTTTCTTT.

The CDR3 sequence is CASSQTSGTHEQYF. The CDR3 region has the DNA TGTGCCAGCAGCCAGACTAGCGGGACCCACGAGCAGTACTTC. J is TRBJ2-7 and V is TRBV28; 11 bases fit TRBD2. This CDR3 is 14 amino acids long. V lost 6 bases to trimming and J lost 5 bases; unmatched junction nucleotides: 6. Germline lookup yields CDR1 MDHEN and CDR2 SYDVKM. The full variable domain, rest sourced from reference TRBV28 and TRBJ2-7, is DVKVTQSSRYLVKRTGEKVFLECVQDMDHENMFWYRQDPGLGLRLIYFSYDVKMKEKGDIPEGYSVSREKKERFSLILESASTNQTSMYLCASSQTSGTHEQYFGPGTRLTVT.

This chain joins TRBV2 and TRBJ1-1, with 7 nucleotides matching TRBD1. The CDR3 covers 14 residues. The V gene's germline CDR1 is SNHLY and CDR2 FYNNEI. The V segment lost 5 bases and the J segment 1 base; nucleotides outside the gene matches: 4. The CDR3 here is CASSFQGENTEAFF. DNA of the CDR3: TGTGCCAGCAGTTTTCAGGGGGAGAACACTGAAGCTTTCTTT.

The chain employs TRBV13 and TRBJ1-1; TRBD1 aligns across 8 bases. CDR3 length: 13 amino acids. In germline, CDR1 is PRHDT, CDR2 FYEKMQ (reference sequence). Unmatched junction bases numbered 2, after V lost 5 bases and J lost 3 bases. In nucleotides, the CDR3 is TGTGCCAGCAGCGCGACAGGGGACACTGAAGCTTTCTTT. It yields the protein CASSATGDTEAFF. Full variable domain (missing parts from reference TRBV13 and TRBJ1-1): AAGVIQSPRHLIKEKRETATLKCYPIPRHDTVYWYQQGPGQDPQFLISFYEKMQSDKGSIPDRFSAQQFSDYHSELNMSSLELGDSALYFCASSATGDTEAFFGQGTRLTVV.

This rearrangement joins TRBV7-9 to TRBJ1-5; tentative D call: TRBD1 (5 bases). CDR1 SEHNR and CDR2 FQNEAQ come from the germline V gene (reference sequence). With 1 base removed from V and 7 bases from J, the gap between germline ends came to 14 bases. The CDR3 runs to 15 residues. CDR3 DNA sequence: TGTGCCAGCAGCTTAGAACCTGGGGCAGGGCAGCCCCAGCATTTT. Its translation is CASSLEPGAGQPQHF.

The chain uses TRBV28 and TRBJ2-1; 8 bases match TRBD1. The CDR3 loop spans 14 amino acids. Looked up from germline, CDR1 is MDHEN and CDR2 is SYDVKM. V lost 7 bases and J lost 6; bases outside the gene matches: 8. CDR3 in amino acids: CASNRPDRANEQFF. Here the CDR3 DNA reads TGTGCCAGCAATCGCCCGGACAGGGCCAATGAGCAGTTCTTC.

The genes are TRBV7-6 and TRBJ2-2; 9 bases agree with TRBD2. CDR1 SGHVS and CDR2 FNYEAQ come from the germline V gene. The CDR3 covers 17 residues. After removal of 1 base from V and 0 bases from J, the junction contained 3 bases not matched to a gene. CDR3 residues: CASSLGASGANTGELFF. For the CDR3, the DNA is TGTGCCAGCAGCTTAGGGGCTAGCGGGGCGAACACCGGGGAGCTGTTTTTT.

The chain uses TRBV4-2 and TRBJ2-3; TRBD1 aligns across 8 bases. The germline gives CDR1 LGHNA, CDR2 YNFKEQ. The trim removed 5 bases at V and 2 bases at J, leaving 15 bases unmatched. CDR3 length: 18 residues. The CDR3 here is CASSSMSRTGRNTDTQYF. The DNA of the CDR3 is TGTGCCAGCAGCTCAATGTCACGGACAGGGAGAAACACAGATACGCAGTATTTT.